This T cell receptor (beta chain) was obtained from a study of PD-1 blockade in classical Hodgkin lymphoma. Time point described: cycle 4 day 1 (C4D1), after less than 7 weeks of nivolumab. The patients all showed relapse after autologous stem cell transplantation, while their brentuximab vedotin exposure varied. On this clone: What it recognizes is unknown. Other DNA sequences in this specimen translate into the identical CDR3.

Data came from immunoSEQ multiplex PCR; TCRdb stores just in-frame clones and leaves some out. In the table there are 100,000 or so clones, roughly 91% of which are singletons. Whole-study results and caveats: Similar baseline diversity was found in complete responders and newly diagnosed patients.

Germline CDR1 is GTSNPN and CDR2 is SVGIG (reference sequence). Trimming stripped 0 bases from V and 4 bases from J, with 7 bases between. The CDR3 sequence is 12 residues long. The chain recombines TRBV30 with TRBJ2-7; D is unresolved. This receptor was taken from a human donor with classical Hodgkin lymphoma. The sequences come from peripheral blood mononuclear cells (PBMCs), collected before the fourth cycle of nivolumab. Written as DNA, the CDR3 is TGTGCCTGGAGTGTGGCTGGGTACGAGCAGTACTTC. Its translation is CAWSVAGYEQYF.